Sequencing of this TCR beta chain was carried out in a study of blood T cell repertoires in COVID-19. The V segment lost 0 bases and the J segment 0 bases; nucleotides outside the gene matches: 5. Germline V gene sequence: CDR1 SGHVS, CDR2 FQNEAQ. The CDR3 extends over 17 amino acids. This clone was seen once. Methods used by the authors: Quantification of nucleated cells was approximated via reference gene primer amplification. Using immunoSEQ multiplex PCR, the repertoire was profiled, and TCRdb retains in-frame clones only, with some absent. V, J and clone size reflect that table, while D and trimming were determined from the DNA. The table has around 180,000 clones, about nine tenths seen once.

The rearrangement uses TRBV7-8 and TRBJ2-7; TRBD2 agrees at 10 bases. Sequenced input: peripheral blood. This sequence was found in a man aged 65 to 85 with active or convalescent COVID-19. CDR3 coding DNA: TGTGCCAGCAGCTTAGCGCTCACTAGCGGGGCCTCCTACGAGCAGTACTTC. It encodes CASSLALTSGASYEQYF.